This T cell receptor (beta chain) was profiled in a study of identifying expanded T cells in peripheral blood. Collection occurred without any documented infections or immune events in donors. Sequencing was performed with immunoSEQ multiplex PCR; in TCRdb, only in-frame clones are kept and a portion is missing. Here the sample spans some 91,000 clones, around 88% being singletons. The J segment lost 7 bases and the V segment lost 8 bases, leaving 12 bases of the junction unmatched. Germline V gives CDR1 MRHNA, CDR2 SNTAGT. The CDR3 spans 14 residues. What was sequenced was blood. The chain recombines TRBV6-4 with TRBJ2-7; 9 bases match TRBD2. The TCR sequence derives from a person aged 18 to 70 in good health. DNA for the CDR3: TGTGCCAGCCAAGAGCTAGCGGGAAATGGAGAGCAGTACTTC. Protein product: CASQELAGNGEQYF.